One sample yielded the 18 T cell receptor beta chains listed below, sequenced in a study of vaccination and CD4 T cells after COVID-19. Sequencing of cultured CD4+ T cell DNA used the Oncomine TCR Beta short-read assay. TCRdb processed the PCR reads anew with MiXCR; each CDR3 protein has one entry. The sample shows approximately 9,700 distinct CDR3 sequences, more than 60% of them seen only once. Treatment meaning: approximately 10-day PBMC culture with coronavirus spike peptide pools or control peptides (ViraFEST assay). These TCRs' antigens remain unknown. Sequenced sample: CD4+ T cells from blood, cultured in vitro. These receptor sequences come from a human donor who had recovered from COVID-19.

The CDR3 loop reads CASSTQETQYF. The DNA for the CDR3 is TGTGCCAGTAGTACTCAAGAGACCCAGTACTTC. V gene TRBV19 combines with J gene TRBJ2-5; no clear D gene. V was shortened by 4 bases and J by 2 bases, with 2 bases between the two germline ends. Per germline, CDR1 LNHDA and CDR2 SQIVND (reference sequence). The CDR3 is 11 amino acids.

The genes are TRBV5-8 and TRBJ2-3; D tentatively reads TRBD1 or TRBD2 (5 bases each). V lost 4 bases to trimming and J lost 2 bases, with 14 bases between them. This CDR3 has 15 residues. The germline CDR1 and CDR2 sequences are SGHTS and YDEGEE. CDR3 coding DNA: TGTGCCAGCAGCCCCCGGGACCGGGCCACAGATACGCAGTATTTT. Translation gives CASSPRDRATDTQYF.

In this sample, this clonotype turned up a few times. V usage is TRBV30 and J usage is TRBJ1-5; D gene uncertain. Trimming stripped 1 base from V and 2 bases from J, with 9 bases between. CDR3 size: 14 residues. Germline assignment: CDR1 GTSNPN and CDR2 SVGIG (reference sequence). In DNA, the CDR3 is TGTGCCTGGAGTGGGTCCAGCCGCAATCAGCCCCAGCATTTT. Translating gives CAWSGSSRNQPQHF.

CDR3 nucleotides: TGTGCCAGCAGTCGTTGGGGGACAGGGAGCATTCAGTACTTC. Protein: CASSRWGTGSIQYF. The V and J genes are TRBV6-1 and TRBJ2-4, with 9 bases identical to TRBD1. The CDR3 spans 14 residues. Trimming removed 5 bases from V and 9 bases from J; junction bases left unmatched: 8. Germline assignment: CDR1 MNHNS and CDR2 SASEGT.

The chain has TRBV7-9 and TRBJ1-1; no clear D. V lost 5 bases and J 3 bases, leaving 10 bases between the germline ends. Per the germline V gene, CDR1 is SEHNR and CDR2 is FQNEAQ (reference sequence). The CDR3 runs 13 residues. The CDR3, as DNA: TGTGCCAGCAGCCTCCTCGTTGACACTGAAGCTTTCTTT. Amino acids: CASSLLVDTEAFF.

V and J are TRBV4-1 and TRBJ2-5, with 11 bases aligning to TRBD2. The germline V gene has CDR1 MGHRA and CDR2 YSYEKL. The CDR3 has 16 residues. J was trimmed by 0 bases and V by 3 bases; bases with no gene match: 3. The DNA for the CDR3 is TGCGCCAGCAGCCACACGGGACTAGCGGACCAAGAGACCCAGTACTTC. This codes for CASSHTGLADQETQYF.

The chain joins TRBV5-6 to TRBJ2-3, with D maybe TRBD2 (5 bases). CDR3 length equals 15 residues. Germline V lookup: CDR1 SGHDT, CDR2 YYEEEE. Between the trimmed V and J ends, which lost 2 bases and 0 bases, there was a span of 10 bases. The CDR3 protein is CASSFEGASTDTQYF. The CDR3 DNA reads as TGTGCCAGCAGCTTCGAGGGTGCGAGCACAGATACGCAGTATTTT.

This chain uses TRBV19 with TRBJ1-1; D is uncertain. This CDR3 is built from 15 residues. Germline V gene data show CDR1 as LNHDA and CDR2 as SQIVND (reference sequence). Deletions cut 1 base from V and 0 bases from J, with 9 bases between. CDR3 bases: TGTGCCAGTAGTATAGCCTTTAGACTGAACACTGAAGCTTTCTTT. It translates to CASSIAFRLNTEAFF.

This clonotype has only a few counts. The chain uses TRBV27 and TRBJ1-6; 8 bases match TRBD1. Looked up from germline, CDR1 is MNHEY and CDR2 is SMNVEV (reference sequence). This CDR3 is 16 amino acids long. V shed 5 bases, J shed 9 bases, and the junction held 12 bases outside the gene matches. CDR3: CASSPWTGQRGSPLHF. The CDR3 nucleotides are TGTGCCAGCAGTCCCTGGACAGGGCAGCGTGGTTCACCCCTCCACTTT.

The genes are TRBV6-1 and TRBJ2-3; D is perhaps TRBD2 (6 bases). Germline loops: CDR1 MNHNS, CDR2 SASEGT. The V and J ends lost 3 bases and 2 bases respectively, with 9 bases between them. The CDR3 is 14 residues long. The CDR3 here is CASSEAGNTDTQYF. The CDR3 coding sequence is TGTGCCAGCAGTGAGGCGGGAAACACAGATACGCAGTATTTT.

The chain uses TRBV20-1 and TRBJ1-4, with D possibly being TRBD1 (6 bases). V was shortened by 5 bases and J by 0 bases, with 13 bases between the two germline ends. Germline-derived CDR1 and CDR2 are DFQATT and SNEGSKA (reference sequence). The CDR3 runs 15 residues. The DNA for the CDR3 is TGCAGTGCTCAGGGGAGGGCCGCAACTAATGAAAAACTGTTTTTT. As protein: CSAQGRAATNEKLFF.

The chain is built from TRBV30 and TRBJ2-5; tentative D call: TRBD2 (6 bases). The CDR3 is made up of 13 amino acids. V gave up 4 bases and J gave up 4 bases, with 13 bases separating them. Germline-derived CDR1 and CDR2 are GTSNPN and SVGIG (reference sequence). The CDR3 DNA follows: TGTGCCTGGACGGCGGGGCTGGGAGAGACCCAGTACTTC. Its protein is CAWTAGLGETQYF.

The rearrangement uses TRBV30 and TRBJ2-1, with D hard to call. Germline assignment: CDR1 GTSNPN and CDR2 SVGIG (reference sequence). The CDR3 sequence is 13 residues long. V was trimmed by 5 bases and J by 8 bases, leaving 16 bases between them. CDR3 DNA: TGTGCCTGGGCTAAGAGAAACAGAGATGAGCAGTTCTTC. Amino acids: CAWAKRNRDEQFF.

This clonotype was observed a few times. The CDR3 region is CSARTDGEAFF. The CDR3 DNA sequence: TGCAGTGCTAGAACCGACGGTGAAGCTTTCTTT. The V and J genes are TRBV20-1 and TRBJ1-1; D unresolved. Trimming stripped 2 bases from V and 7 bases from J, with 8 bases between. This CDR3 is built from 11 residues. Per the germline V gene, CDR1 is DFQATT and CDR2 is SNEGSKA (reference sequence).

This clonotype is medium-sized in the sample. The chain has TRBV12-3 or TRBV12-4 and TRBJ1-5; 10 nucleotides line up with TRBD1. The CDR3 extends over 21 amino acids. V shed 3 bases and J 7 bases; nucleotides not matched to a gene: 24. The CDR3 protein is CASSFRSPLRDRGMYGQPQHF. Written as DNA, the CDR3 is TGTGCCAGCAGTTTCCGGTCTCCCCTCCGGGACAGGGGTATGTACGGGCAGCCCCAGCATTTT.

The rearrangement joins TRBV5-1 to TRBJ1-1; TRBD1 matches at 9 bases. CDR1 is SGHRS, CDR2 YFSETQ, per germline. The CDR3 has 18 residues. Trimming cost V 3 bases and J 2 bases; bases outside gene matches: 14. The CDR3 protein is CASSSDLRDRAFNTEAFF. CDR3 sequence (DNA): TGCGCCAGCAGCTCCGACCTCCGGGACAGGGCTTTTAACACTGAAGCTTTCTTT.

The V call is TRBV28, the J call TRBJ1-2; possibly TRBD1 for D (6 bases). The germline CDR1 and CDR2 sequences are MDHEN and SYDVKM. This CDR3 is built from 16 residues. The germline V and J ends were trimmed by 8 bases and 7 bases, with 26 bases remaining between them. As DNA, the CDR3 is TGTGCCAGCCTTGGCGGGTTAGGGGGGCTTTTCGGTGGCTACACCTTC. It is translated as CASLGGLGGLFGGYTF.

This chain joins TRBV7-2 and TRBJ1-5; D gene unclear. The CDR3 extends over 15 amino acids. V dropped 5 bases and J dropped 2 bases, with 13 bases sitting between them. CDR1 and CDR2 (germline): SGHTA, FQGNSA. The CDR3 bases are TGTGCCAGCAGCCCGATATTGGGTGGCAATCAGCCCCAGCATTTT. Translated: CASSPILGGNQPQHF.